The present T cell receptor (beta chain) was sequenced within a study of preoperative IRX-2 immunotherapy in early breast cancer. This clone was detected once. The assay was immunoSEQ multiplex PCR, and TCRdb's table has in-frame clones only and misses some. The sample lists approximately 28,000 clones; 82% were seen once. This CDR3 has 14 amino acids. The germline V gene has CDR1 MDHEN and CDR2 SYDVKM. The ends were cut back, 3 bases at V and 0 bases at J, with 9 bases in the middle. Treatment denoted: preoperative locoregional IRX-2 cytokine immunotherapy. The sequence was collected from a human donor with breast cancer. The chain joins TRBV28 to TRBJ2-7; D is undetermined. This specimen was taken from a patient treated with IRX-2 immunotherapy. CDR3 nucleotide sequence: TGTGCCAGCAGTTTCGGGCCCCCCTCCTACGAGCAGTACTTC. Amino acids: CASSFGPPSYEQYF.